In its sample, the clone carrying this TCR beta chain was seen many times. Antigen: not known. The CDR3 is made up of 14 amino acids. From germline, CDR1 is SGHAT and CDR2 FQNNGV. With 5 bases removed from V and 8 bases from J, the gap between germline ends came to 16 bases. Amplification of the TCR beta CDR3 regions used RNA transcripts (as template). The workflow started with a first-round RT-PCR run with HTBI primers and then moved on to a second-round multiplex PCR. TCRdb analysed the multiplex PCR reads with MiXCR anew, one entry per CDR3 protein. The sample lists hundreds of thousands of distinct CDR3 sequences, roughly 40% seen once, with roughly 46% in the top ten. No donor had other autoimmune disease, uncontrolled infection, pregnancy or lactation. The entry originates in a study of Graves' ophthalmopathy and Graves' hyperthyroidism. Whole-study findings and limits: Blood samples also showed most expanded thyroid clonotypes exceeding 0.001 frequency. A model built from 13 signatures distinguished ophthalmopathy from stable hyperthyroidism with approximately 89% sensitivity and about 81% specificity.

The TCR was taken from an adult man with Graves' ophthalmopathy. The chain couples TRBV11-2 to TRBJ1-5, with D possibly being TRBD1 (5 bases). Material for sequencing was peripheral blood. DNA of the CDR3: TGTGCCAGCAGCATGGACATGGCCGCCAAGCCCCAGCATTTT. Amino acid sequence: CASSMDMAAKPQHF.